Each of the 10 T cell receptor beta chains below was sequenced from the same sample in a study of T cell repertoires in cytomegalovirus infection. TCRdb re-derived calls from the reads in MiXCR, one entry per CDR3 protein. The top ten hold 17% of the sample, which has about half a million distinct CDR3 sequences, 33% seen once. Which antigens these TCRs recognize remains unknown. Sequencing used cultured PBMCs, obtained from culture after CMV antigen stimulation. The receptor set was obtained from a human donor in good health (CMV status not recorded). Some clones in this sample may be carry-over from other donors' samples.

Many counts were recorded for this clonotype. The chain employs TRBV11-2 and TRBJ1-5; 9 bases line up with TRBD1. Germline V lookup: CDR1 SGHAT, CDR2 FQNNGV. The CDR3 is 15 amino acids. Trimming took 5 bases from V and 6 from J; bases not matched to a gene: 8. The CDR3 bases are TGTGCCAGCAGCATGACAGGGGGGAAGGGTCAGCCCCAGCATTTT. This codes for CASSMTGGKGQPQHF.

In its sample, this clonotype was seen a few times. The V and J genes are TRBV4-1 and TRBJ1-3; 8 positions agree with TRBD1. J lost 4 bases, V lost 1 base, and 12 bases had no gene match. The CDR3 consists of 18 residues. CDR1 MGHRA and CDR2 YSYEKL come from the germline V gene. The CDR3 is CASSQGGVPGGAGNTIYF. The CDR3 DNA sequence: TGCGCCAGCAGCCAAGGGGGGGTTCCAGGGGGCGCCGGAAACACCATATATTTT.

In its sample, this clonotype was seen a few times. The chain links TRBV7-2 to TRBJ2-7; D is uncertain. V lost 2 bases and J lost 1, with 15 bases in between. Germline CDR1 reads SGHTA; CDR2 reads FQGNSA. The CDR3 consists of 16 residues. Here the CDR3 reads CASSLPPNLLSYEQYF. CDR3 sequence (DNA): TGTGCCAGCAGCTTACCCCCTAATTTACTTTCCTACGAGCAGTACTTC.

The CDR3 is CASSLESGNSPLHF. DNA of the CDR3: TGTGCCAGCAGTTTAGAGTCGGGTAATTCACCCCTCCACTTT. The chain recombines TRBV27 with TRBJ1-6; no reliable D call. The V gene's germline CDR1 is MNHEY and CDR2 SMNVEV (reference sequence). CDR3 length equals 14 residues. Trimming pared 2 bases from V and 6 bases from J, leaving 8 bases between.

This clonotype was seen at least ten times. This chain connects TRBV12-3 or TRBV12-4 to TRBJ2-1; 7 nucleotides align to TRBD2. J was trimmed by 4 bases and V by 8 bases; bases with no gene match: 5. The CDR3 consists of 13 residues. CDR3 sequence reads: CASGGGVYNEQFF. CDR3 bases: TGTGCCAGCGGGGGGGGGGTTTACAATGAGCAGTTCTTC.

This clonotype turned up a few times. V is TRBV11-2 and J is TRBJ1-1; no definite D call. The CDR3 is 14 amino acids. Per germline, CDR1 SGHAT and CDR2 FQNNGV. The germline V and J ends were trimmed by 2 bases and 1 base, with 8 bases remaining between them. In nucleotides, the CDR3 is TGTGCCAGCAGCTTACAGGAGACGAACACTGAAGCTTTCTTT. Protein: CASSLQETNTEAFF.

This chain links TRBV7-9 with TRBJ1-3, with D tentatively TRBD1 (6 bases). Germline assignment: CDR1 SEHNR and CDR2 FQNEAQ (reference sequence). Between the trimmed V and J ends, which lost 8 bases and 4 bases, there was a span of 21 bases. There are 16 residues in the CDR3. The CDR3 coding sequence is TGTGCCAGCCTGGGACTTCCCGGACAGCGAGGAAACACCATATATTTT. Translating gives CASLGLPGQRGNTIYF. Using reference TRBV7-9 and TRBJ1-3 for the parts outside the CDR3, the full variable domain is DTGVSQNPRHKITKRGQNVTFRCDPISEHNRLYWYRQTLGQGPEFLTYFQNEAQLEKSRLLSDRFSAERPKGSFSTLEIQRTEQGDSAMYLCASLGLPGQRGNTIYFGEGSWLTVV.

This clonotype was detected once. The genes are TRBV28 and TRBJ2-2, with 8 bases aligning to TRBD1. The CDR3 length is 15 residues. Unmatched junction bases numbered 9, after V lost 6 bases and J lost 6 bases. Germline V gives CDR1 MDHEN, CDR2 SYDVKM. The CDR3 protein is CASRSPGQESGELFF. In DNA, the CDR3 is TGTGCCAGCAGGAGCCCGGGACAGGAGTCCGGGGAGCTGTTTTTT.

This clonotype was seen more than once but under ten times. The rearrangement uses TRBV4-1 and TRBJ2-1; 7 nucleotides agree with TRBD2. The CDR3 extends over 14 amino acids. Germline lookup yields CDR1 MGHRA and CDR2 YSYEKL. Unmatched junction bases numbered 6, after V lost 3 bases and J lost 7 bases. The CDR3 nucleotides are TGCGCCAGCAGCCAGGGACTAATAACTAATGAGCAGTTCTTC. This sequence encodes CASSQGLITNEQFF.

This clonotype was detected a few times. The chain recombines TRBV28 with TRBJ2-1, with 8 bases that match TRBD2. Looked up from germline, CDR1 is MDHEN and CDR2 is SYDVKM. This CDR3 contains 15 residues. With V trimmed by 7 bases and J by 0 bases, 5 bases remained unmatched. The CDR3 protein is CASKGGGSSYNEQFF. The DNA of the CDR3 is TGTGCCAGCAAAGGCGGGGGGAGCTCCTACAATGAGCAGTTCTTC.